A selection of T cell receptor beta chains follows, all from one sample in a study of CD8 T cells in ankylosing spondylitis. TCRdb independently ran MiXCR on the 5' RACE reads; one entry per CDR3 protein. The sample has 200,000 to 300,000 distinct CDR3 sequences; 9.5% to 12% are singletons. Material for sequencing was blood, either unsorted or a sorted T cell fraction (not recorded which). These TCRs come from a male donor with ankylosing spondylitis or in good health (not recorded which). Both conserved end residues are part of each CDR3. The size of a clone is reported for some rows only, either as once, few or many, or as a class for expanded clones.

>many|TRBJ1-2|TRBV20-1
CSARPGQGAYGYTF
>-|TRBJ2-1|TRBV6-1
CASERTSGSEQFF
>many|TRBJ2-3|TRBV9
CASSPSGTSTDTQYF
>many|TRBJ2-1|TRBV13
CASSLRLAGFNEQFF
>many|TRBJ1-3|TRBV6-1
CASSPDSLSGNTIYF
>few|TRBJ1-2|TRBV2
CASSARTGLYGYTF
>-|TRBJ1-2|TRBV5-5
CASSLDWGSYGYTF
>many|TRBJ1-6|TRBV30
CAWRQDSPLHF
>many|TRBJ2-1|TRBV24-1
CATSSDRVNEQFF
>many|TRBJ2-3|TRBV5-1
CASSFAGLTTDTQYF
>many|TRBJ2-1|TRBV12-3/TRBV12-4
CASRIPGLAGGGEQFF
>few|TRBJ2-5|TRBV12-3/TRBV12-4
CASSFKAGGKETQYF
>many|TRBJ2-6|TRBV20-1
CSATSGGASGANVLTF
>few|TRBJ2-3|TRBV28
CASRFRWADTQYF
>many|TRBJ2-7|TRBV12-3/TRBV12-4
CASSSDEGRGVPYEQYF
>many|TRBJ2-3|TRBV5-1
CASSLISLTDTQYF
>-|TRBJ2-5|TRBV7-6
CASSPPSGRETQYF
>many|TRBJ1-4|TRBV10-3
CAISDPPTNEKLFF
>many|TRBJ2-7|TRBV20-1
CSARQGTSYEQYF
>many|TRBJ2-2|TRBV4-1
CASSQDPGLATGELFF
>-|TRBJ2-2|TRBV7-3
CASSSVGGASTGELFF
>many|TRBJ2-7|TRBV7-8
CASSFASGYEQYF
>few|TRBJ2-3|TRBV4-1
CASSPSGTGMVTQYF
>many|TRBJ2-1|TRBV12-3/TRBV12-4
CASSRGGGPGNEQFF
>-|TRBJ1-2|TRBV7-9
CASRSDWATANYGYTF
>many|TRBJ2-7|TRBV4-1
CASSLLTGIPYEQYF
>few|TRBJ2-3|TRBV6-5
CASSYTLGGPTNTQYF
>-|TRBJ2-7|TRBV20-1
CSARGQGTYEQYF
>many|TRBJ2-7|TRBV9
CASSAGQGRYEQYF
>-|TRBJ2-7|TRBV27
CASSSWGLTYEQYF
>few|TRBJ2-7|TRBV28
CASSSPEFWNEQYF
>many|TRBJ1-5|TRBV10-3
CAIRAGQGGQPQHF
>many|TRBJ2-5|TRBV5-1
CASSITGQGETQYF
>-|TRBJ2-7|TRBV12-3/TRBV12-4
CASSPDRGVSYEQYF
>many|TRBJ2-3|TRBV20-1
CSAPPDRPDGTDTQYF
>-|TRBJ1-2|TRBV12-3/TRBV12-4
CASRTGTTNYGYTF
>many|TRBJ1-2|TRBV5-1
CASSLDGRGGGGYTF
>few|TRBJ2-4|TRBV27
CASSLFLWGIQYF
>many|TRBJ2-5|TRBV5-1
CASSSPVLGDSQETQYF
>few|TRBJ2-7|TRBV12-3/TRBV12-4
CASTTARHRGLFYEQYF
>many|TRBJ2-2|TRBV5-1
CASSLRQGKNTGELFF
>many|TRBJ2-5|TRBV6-4
CASSEGQGAETQYF
>many|TRBJ2-5|TRBV28
CASSPTRIQETQYF
>few|TRBJ2-7|TRBV4-1
CASSQNARRGVLAEQYF
>-|TRBJ2-1|TRBV12-3/TRBV12-4
CTSSLGGTYNEQFF
>few|TRBJ1-4|TRBV7-9
CASRDRGPEKLFF
>many|TRBJ2-5|TRBV9
CASSEGLASSQETQYF
>-|TRBJ2-1|TRBV2
CASRSWDSGGSDEQFF
>many|TRBJ2-6|TRBV5-1
CASSPTASGTGANVLTF
>few|TRBJ1-2|TRBV3-1
CASSQDRGYTF
>many|TRBJ2-7|TRBV20-1
CSAGTYPYEQYF
>many|TRBJ1-2|TRBV5-1
CASSLAESRGLTGYTF
>many|TRBJ2-1|TRBV24-1
CATSDPTSGISSSYNEQFF
>many|TRBJ2-2|TRBV12-3/TRBV12-4
CASSREGEGFGELFF
>many|TRBJ2-5|TRBV29-1
CSVERETQYF
>many|TRBJ2-2|TRBV5-1
CASRLTGELFF
>many|TRBJ1-2|TRBV6-1
CASSEAAGQGGYGYTF
>few|TRBJ1-4|TRBV6-1
CASTGVLDSEKLFF